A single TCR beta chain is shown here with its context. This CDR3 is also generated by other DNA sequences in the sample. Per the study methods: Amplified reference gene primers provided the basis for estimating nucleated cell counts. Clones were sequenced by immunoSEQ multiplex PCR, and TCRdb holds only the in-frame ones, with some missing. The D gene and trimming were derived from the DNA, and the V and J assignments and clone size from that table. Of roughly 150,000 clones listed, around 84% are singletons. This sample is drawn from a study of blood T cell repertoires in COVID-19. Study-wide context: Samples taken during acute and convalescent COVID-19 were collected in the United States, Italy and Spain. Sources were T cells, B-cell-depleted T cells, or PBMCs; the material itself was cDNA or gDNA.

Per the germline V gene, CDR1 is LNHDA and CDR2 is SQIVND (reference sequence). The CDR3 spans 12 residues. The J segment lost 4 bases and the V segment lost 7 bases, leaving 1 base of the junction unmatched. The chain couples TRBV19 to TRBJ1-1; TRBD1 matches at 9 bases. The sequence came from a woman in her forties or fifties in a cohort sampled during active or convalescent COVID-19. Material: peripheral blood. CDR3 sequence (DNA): TGTGCCAGTAAGGGACAGGGCACTGAAGCTTTCTTT. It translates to CASKGQGTEAFF.